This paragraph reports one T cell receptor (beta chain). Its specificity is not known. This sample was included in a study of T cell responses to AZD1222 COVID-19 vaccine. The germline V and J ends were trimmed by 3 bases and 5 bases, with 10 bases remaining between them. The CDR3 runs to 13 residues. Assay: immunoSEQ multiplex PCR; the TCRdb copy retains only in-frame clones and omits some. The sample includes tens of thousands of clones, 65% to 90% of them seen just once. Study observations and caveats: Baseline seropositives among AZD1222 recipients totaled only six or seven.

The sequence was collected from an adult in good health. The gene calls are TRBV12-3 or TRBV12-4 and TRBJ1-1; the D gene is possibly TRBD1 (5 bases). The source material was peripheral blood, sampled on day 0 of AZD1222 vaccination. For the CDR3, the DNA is TGTGCCAGCAGTTTTCCCTGGGGGACTGAAGCTTTCTTT. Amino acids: CASSFPWGTEAFF.